This is a list of T cell receptor beta chains from one sample in a study of patients and donors after allogeneic stem cell transplantation. MiXCR, applied by TCRdb to the RT-PCR reads, yields one record per CDR3 protein. The sample gives under 200,000 distinct CDR3 sequences, around 30% of which show up once; approximately 3.5% is in the top ten. Sample: blood, either unsorted or a sorted T cell fraction (not recorded which). These receptor sequences come from a human donor who was either an allogeneic HSCT recipient or a stem cell or donor lymphocyte infusion donor (not recorded which). It is not recorded whose cells these are; they may come from a transplant donor. Each CDR3 is given with its conserved first and last residue. A D gene is named only where the DNA matches it firmly. The size entry is marked missing in some rows and otherwise reads once, few, many or a size class.

V: TRBV6-2/TRBV6-3
J: TRBJ2-3
D: TRBD2
size: .
CDR3: CASSVSRGTSGRKNTDTQYF
DNA: TGTGCCAGCAGTGTAAGCCGGGGGACTAGCGGGAGGAAGAACACAGATACGCAGTATTTT

V: TRBV28
J: TRBJ1-2
D: .
size: .
CDR3: CASSLDGRTLNYGYTF
DNA: TGTGCCAGCAGTTTGGACGGACGGACCCTCAACTATGGCTACACCTTC

V: TRBV7-2
J: TRBJ1-6
D: TRBD1
size: many
CDR3: CASSPTGTGQSPLHF
DNA: TGTGCCAGCAGCCCCACCGGGACAGGCCAGTCACCCCTCCACTTT

V: TRBV27
J: TRBJ2-7
D: .
size: .
CDR3: CASSKSGTTYYEQYF
DNA: TGTGCCAGCAGTAAAAGCGGGACAACCTACTACGAGCAGTACTTC

V: TRBV7-9
J: TRBJ1-1
D: TRBD1
size: .
CDR3: CASSWTGGSTEAFF
DNA: TGTGCCAGCAGCTGGACAGGGGGGAGCACTGAAGCTTTCTTT

V: TRBV5-8
J: TRBJ1-1
D: .
size: .
CDR3: CASSRELTLMNTEAFF
DNA: TGTGCCAGCAGCCGGGAGTTAACGCTGATGAACACTGAAGCTTTCTTT

V: TRBV28
J: TRBJ2-7
D: .
size: few
CDR3: CASSLWQSTYEQYF
DNA: TGTGCCAGCAGTTTATGGCAGTCGACTTACGAGCAGTACTTC

V: TRBV6-6
J: TRBJ1-5
D: .
size: .
CDR3: CASSPERVGQPQHF
DNA: TGTGCCAGCAGCCCCGAGAGGGTAGGCCAGCCCCAGCATTTT

V: TRBV20-1
J: TRBJ1-5
D: .
size: .
CDR3: CSAIVAWGYSNQPQHF
DNA: TGCAGTGCTATTGTTGCTTGGGGGTATAGCAATCAGCCCCAGCATTTT

V: TRBV10-3
J: TRBJ2-3
D: TRBD2
size: .
CDR3: CAIARGGSADTQYF
DNA: TGTGCCATCGCTCGGGGGGGTAGCGCAGATACGCAGTATTTT

V: TRBV6-2/TRBV6-3
J: TRBJ1-5
D: TRBD1
size: .
CDR3: CASSYGDRGNQPQHF
DNA: TGTGCCAGCAGTTACGGGGACAGGGGTAATCAGCCCCAGCATTTT

V: TRBV29-1
J: TRBJ1-2
D: TRBD1
size: few
CDR3: CSVSGQKTNYGYTF
DNA: TGCAGCGTGTCGGGACAGAAGACTAACTATGGCTACACCTTC

V: TRBV28
J: TRBJ1-4
D: .
size: .
CDR3: CASIPYGGYEKLFF
DNA: TGTGCCAGCATCCCTTACGGGGGTTACGAAAAACTGTTTTTT

V: TRBV6-5
J: TRBJ1-4
D: TRBD1
size: .
CDR3: CASSYGRQGTNEKLFF
DNA: TGTGCCAGCAGTTACGGGCGACAGGGAACTAATGAAAAACTGTTTTTT

V: TRBV20-1
J: TRBJ1-4
D: .
size: few
CDR3: CSARDQYEKLFF
DNA: TGCAGTGCTAGAGATCAGTATGAAAAACTGTTTTTT

V: TRBV20-1
J: TRBJ2-4
D: .
size: .
CDR3: CSARPRTTKNIQYF
DNA: TGCAGTGCTAGACCCCGGACTACAAAAAACATTCAGTACTTC

V: TRBV24-1
J: TRBJ1-6
D: .
size: few
CDR3: CATSDLWQQGNSPLHF
DNA: TGTGCCACCAGTGATTTGTGGCAACAGGGAAATTCACCCCTCCACTTT

V: TRBV5-6
J: TRBJ2-7
D: .
size: .
CDR3: CASSSGEYEQYF
DNA: TGTGCCAGCAGCTCTGGAGAGTACGAGCAGTACTTC

V: TRBV4-3
J: TRBJ2-7
D: TRBD2
size: once
CDR3: CASSPRLAGVGYEQYF
DNA: TGCGCCAGCAGCCCCCGACTAGCGGGAGTAGGATACGAGCAGTACTTC

V: TRBV5-1
J: TRBJ2-7
D: TRBD2
size: few
CDR3: CASSGGREEQYF
DNA: TGCGCCAGCAGCGGCGGGAGGGAGGAGCAGTACTTC

V: TRBV4-2
J: TRBJ2-2
D: .
size: .
CDR3: CASSQDYSNTGELFF
DNA: TGTGCCAGCAGCCAAGATTACTCAAATACCGGGGAGCTGTTTTTT

V: TRBV12-3/TRBV12-4
J: TRBJ2-1
D: .
size: few
CDR3: CASSPTGGGSYNEQFF
DNA: TGTGCCAGCAGTCCAACTGGTGGGGGTTCCTACAATGAGCAGTTCTTC

V: TRBV29-1
J: TRBJ2-5
D: .
size: few
CDR3: CSVYRAGETQYF
DNA: TGCAGCGTATACCGGGCCGGGGAGACCCAGTACTTC

V: TRBV4-3
J: TRBJ2-1
D: TRBD2
size: once
CDR3: CASSLKGLLAGGYNEQFF
DNA: TGCGCCAGCAGCCTCAAAGGTTTACTAGCGGGAGGATACAATGAGCAGTTCTTC